A single T cell receptor (beta chain) is shown here with its context. It lacks a known antigen. Nothing much larger sits one base from this clone, and base qualities are not available. For sequencing of the TCRbeta CDR3 region, genomic DNA was extracted from the sorted cells. The immunoSEQ Assay was used for sequencing of TCRbeta CDR3 regions. TCRdb provides this immuneACCESS table in a form limited to in-frame rearrangements. Some clones are lacking; in checked studies, under half of them reflect an unresolved V gene, and why the rest are absent is not known. The sample table lists around 70,000 clones, 65% to 90% of them with a count of one. Jointly, the top ten make up about 0.57% of the sample. The CDR3 has 14 amino acids, counting the end cysteine and phenylalanine. Only the CDR3 DNA is retained, 42 bases long and in frame from the first base. V lost 5 bases and J lost 2 bases; the stretch between them is 11 bases long. CDR1 and CDR2, looked up from the germline V gene (reference sequence), are SEHNR and FQNEAQ.

Patients with a history of autoimmune disease or receiving systemic immunosuppression were excluded from the trial. In every dose cohort, peripheral blood was drawn for TCR sequencing at baseline, cycle 4 day 1, and cycle 7 day 1. Samples came from an open-label, multicenter, first-in-human phase I dose-escalation trial of ivuxolimab. Adults with locally advanced or metastatic melanoma, renal cell carcinoma, hepatocellular carcinoma or head and neck squamous cell carcinoma were enrolled in the trial. Before TCR sequencing, CD4+ and CD8+ T cells were separately sorted from peripheral blood. This entry comes from a study of OX40 agonist ivuxolimab in advanced cancers. Context from the whole study: Ivuxolimab was an agonistic, fully human IgG2 monoclonal antibody directed against OX40 (CD134), a costimulatory receptor. The purpose of peripheral TCRbeta sequencing was to test whether ivuxolimab changed TCR sequence diversity and led to clonal T-cell expansion. The paper describes the monotherapy dose-escalation part (N of about 52 patients) of the phase I trial of ivuxolimab. Intravenous ivuxolimab was administered to patients every 2 weeks at six dose levels: 0.01, 0.1, 0.3, 1.5, 3 and 10 mg/kg. Partial responses occurred in three dose-escalation patients: two with cutaneous melanoma and one with hepatocellular carcinoma. In the dose-escalation cohort, more than 75% of patients were male, and the mean age was approximately 60 years, with a range of about 23 to 80. Of the roughly 52 dose-escalation patients, hepatocellular carcinoma was present in approximately 20, melanoma in approximately 15, renal cell carcinoma in 9 and head and neck cancer in 9. Prior anti-PD-1, anti-PD-L1 or anti-CTLA-4 therapy was permitted, and checkpoint inhibitors had been received by about 44% of dose-escalation patients.

On the study overall, not on this receptor specifically: After ivuxolimab, CD8+ T cells had more expanded clones than CD4+ T cells on average. At doses from 0.1 to 3.0 mg/kg, clonal expansion was seen in both CD4+ and CD8+ blood T cells between baseline and week 6. In the 0.1-3.0 mg/kg groups, partial responders had among the lowest normalized peripheral clonal expansion, particularly in CD8+ T cells. The antigen specificity of the clonally expanded peripheral T cells was not determined. Low levels of normalized T-cell clonal expansion were also seen in some nonresponding patients.

The source is an adult with an advanced solid tumor such as melanoma, head and neck, liver or kidney cancer. This sample comprised CD4+ or CD8+ T cells sorted from blood, obtained in a trial of the OX40 agonist ivuxolimab. The chain employs TRBV7-9 and TRBJ2-3; the D region possibly corresponds to TRBD1 (6 bases align). The CDR3 is CASSPTGPTDTQYF. The DNA is as follows: TGTGCCAGCAGCCCTACAGGGCCCACAGATACGCAGTATTTT.